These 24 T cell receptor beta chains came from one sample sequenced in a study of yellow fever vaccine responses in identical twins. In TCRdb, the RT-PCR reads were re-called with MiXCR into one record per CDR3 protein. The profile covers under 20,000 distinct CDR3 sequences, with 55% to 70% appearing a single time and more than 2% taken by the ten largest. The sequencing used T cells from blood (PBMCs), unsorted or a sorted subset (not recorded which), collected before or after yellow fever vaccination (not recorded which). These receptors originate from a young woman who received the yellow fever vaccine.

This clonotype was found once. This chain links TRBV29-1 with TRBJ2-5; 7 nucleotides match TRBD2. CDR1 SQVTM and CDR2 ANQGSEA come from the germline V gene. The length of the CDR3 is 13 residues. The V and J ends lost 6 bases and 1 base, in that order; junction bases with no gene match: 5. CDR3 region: CSVNLAVQETQYF. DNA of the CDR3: TGCAGCGTCAACCTAGCGGTCCAAGAGACCCAGTACTTC.

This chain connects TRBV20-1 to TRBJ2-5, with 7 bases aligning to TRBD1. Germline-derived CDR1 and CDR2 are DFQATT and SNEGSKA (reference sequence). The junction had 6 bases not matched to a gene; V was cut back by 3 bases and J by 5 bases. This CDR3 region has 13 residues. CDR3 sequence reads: CSASDTGVETQYF. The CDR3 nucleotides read TGCAGTGCTAGTGATACAGGGGTGGAGACCCAGTACTTC.

The CDR3 loop reads CASSFGDSSGSLADTQYF. CDR3 in DNA: TGTGCCAGCAGCTTTGGAGACTCTAGCGGGAGTTTGGCAGATACGCAGTATTTT. The chain joins TRBV11-3 to TRBJ2-3, with 10 positions matching TRBD2. The CDR3 extends over 18 amino acids. Trimming took 3 bases from V and 4 from J; bases not matched to a gene: 13. Germline CDR1 and CDR2: SGHNT and YENEEA.

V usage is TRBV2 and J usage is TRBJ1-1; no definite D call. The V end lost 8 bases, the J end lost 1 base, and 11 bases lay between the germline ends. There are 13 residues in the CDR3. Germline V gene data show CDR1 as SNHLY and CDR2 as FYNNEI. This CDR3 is CASHGRGNTEAFF. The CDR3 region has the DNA TGTGCCAGCCATGGGCGTGGGAACACTGAAGCTTTCTTT.

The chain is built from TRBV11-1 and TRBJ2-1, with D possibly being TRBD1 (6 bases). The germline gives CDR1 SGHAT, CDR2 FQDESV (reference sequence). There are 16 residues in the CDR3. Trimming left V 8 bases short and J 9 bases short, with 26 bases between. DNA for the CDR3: TGTGCCAGCCAGCGAAACCAGGGGTTGCCTGGGGGTGAGCAGTTCTTC. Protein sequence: CASQRNQGLPGGEQFF.

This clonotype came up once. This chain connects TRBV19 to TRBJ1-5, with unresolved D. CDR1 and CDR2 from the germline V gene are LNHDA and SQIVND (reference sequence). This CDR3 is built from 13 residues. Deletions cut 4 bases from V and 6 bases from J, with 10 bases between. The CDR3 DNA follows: TGTGCCAGTAGTAAGGTCGAGGTTCAGCCCCAGCATTTT. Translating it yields CASSKVEVQPQHF.

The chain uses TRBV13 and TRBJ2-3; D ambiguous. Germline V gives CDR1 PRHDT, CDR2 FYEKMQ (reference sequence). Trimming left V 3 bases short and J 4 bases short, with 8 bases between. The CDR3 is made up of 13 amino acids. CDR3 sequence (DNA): TGTGCCAGCAGCTTTCGTACGTCAGATACGCAGTATTTT. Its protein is CASSFRTSDTQYF.

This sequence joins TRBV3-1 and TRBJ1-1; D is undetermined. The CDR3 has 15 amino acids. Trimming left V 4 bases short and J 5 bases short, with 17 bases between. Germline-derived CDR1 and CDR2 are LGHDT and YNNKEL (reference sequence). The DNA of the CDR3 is TGTGCCAGCAGCCGGTTTAATGCGGGTGGGACTGAAGCTTTCTTT. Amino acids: CASSRFNAGGTEAFF.

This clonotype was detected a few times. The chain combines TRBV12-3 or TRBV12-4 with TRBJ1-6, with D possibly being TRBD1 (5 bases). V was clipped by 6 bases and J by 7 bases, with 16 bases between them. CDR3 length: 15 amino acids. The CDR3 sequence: CASRSPGTTNSPLHF. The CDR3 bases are TGTGCCAGCAGGTCCCCCGGGACGACCAATTCACCCCTCCACTTT.

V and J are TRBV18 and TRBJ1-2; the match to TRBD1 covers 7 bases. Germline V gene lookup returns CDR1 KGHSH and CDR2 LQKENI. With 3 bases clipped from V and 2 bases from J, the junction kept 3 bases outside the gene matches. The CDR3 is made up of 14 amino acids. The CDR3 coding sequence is TGTGCCAGCTCACCTGGACAGGAAAACTATGGCTACACCTTC. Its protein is CASSPGQENYGYTF.

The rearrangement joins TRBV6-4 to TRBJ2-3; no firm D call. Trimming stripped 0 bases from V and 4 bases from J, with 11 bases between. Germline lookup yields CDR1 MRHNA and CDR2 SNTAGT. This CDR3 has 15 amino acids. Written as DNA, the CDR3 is TGTGCCAGCAGTGACTCAGGCGGCAGCGCAGATACGCAGTATTTT. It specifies CASSDSGGSADTQYF.

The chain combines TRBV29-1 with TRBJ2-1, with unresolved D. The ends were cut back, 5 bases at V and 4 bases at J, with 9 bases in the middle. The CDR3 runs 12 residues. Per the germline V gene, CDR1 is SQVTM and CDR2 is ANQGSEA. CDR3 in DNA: TGCAGCGTTCGGGCAGCATACAATGAGCAGTTCTTC. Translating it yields CSVRAAYNEQFF.

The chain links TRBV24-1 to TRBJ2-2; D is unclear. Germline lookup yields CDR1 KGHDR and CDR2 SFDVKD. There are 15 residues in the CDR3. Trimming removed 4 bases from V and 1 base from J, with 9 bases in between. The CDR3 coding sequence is TGTGCCACCAGTGACCGCAGACAGAACACCGGGGAGCTGTTTTTT. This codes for CATSDRRQNTGELFF.

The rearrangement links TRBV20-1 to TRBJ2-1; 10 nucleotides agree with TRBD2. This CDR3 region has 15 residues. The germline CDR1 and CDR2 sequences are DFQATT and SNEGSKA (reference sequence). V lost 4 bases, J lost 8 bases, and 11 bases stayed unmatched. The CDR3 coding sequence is TGCAGTGCTACCCTAGCGGGAGTAAACCGGGATGAGCAGTTCTTC. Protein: CSATLAGVNRDEQFF.

The CDR3, as DNA: TGCGCCAGCAGCTCAACCGAAGGCCAAGAGACCCAGTACTTC. This translates into CASSSTEGQETQYF. V is TRBV5-1 and J is TRBJ2-5, with unresolved D. The CDR3 runs to 14 residues. CDR1 SGHRS and CDR2 YFSETQ come from the germline V gene. Trimming cost V 3 bases and J 1 base, with 10 bases left between them.

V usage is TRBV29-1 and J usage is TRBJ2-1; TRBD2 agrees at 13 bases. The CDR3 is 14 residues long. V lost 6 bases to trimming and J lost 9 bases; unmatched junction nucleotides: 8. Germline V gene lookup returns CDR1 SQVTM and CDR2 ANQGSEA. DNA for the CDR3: TGCAGCGTAGAAACTAGCGGGGGGGCCTTTGAGCAGTTCTTC. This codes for CSVETSGGAFEQFF.

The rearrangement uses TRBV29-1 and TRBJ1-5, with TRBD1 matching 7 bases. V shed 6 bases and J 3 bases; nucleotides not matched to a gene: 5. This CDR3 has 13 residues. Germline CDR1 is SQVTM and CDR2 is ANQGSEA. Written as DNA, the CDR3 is TGCAGCGTCCGACAGGGTAACAATCAGCCCCAGCATTTT. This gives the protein CSVRQGNNQPQHF.

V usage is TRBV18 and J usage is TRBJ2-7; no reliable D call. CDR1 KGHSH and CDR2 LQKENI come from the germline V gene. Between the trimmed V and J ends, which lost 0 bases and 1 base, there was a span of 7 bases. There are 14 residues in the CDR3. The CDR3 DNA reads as TGTGCCAGCTCACCACCTCTGTGGTCCTACGAGCAGTACTTC. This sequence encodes CASSPPLWSYEQYF.

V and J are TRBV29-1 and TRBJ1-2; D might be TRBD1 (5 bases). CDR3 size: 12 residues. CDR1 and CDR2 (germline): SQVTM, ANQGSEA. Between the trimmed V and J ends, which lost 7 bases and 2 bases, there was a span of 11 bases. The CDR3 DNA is TGCAGCGCCCACCCAGGGAACTATGGCTACACCTTC. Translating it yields CSAHPGNYGYTF.

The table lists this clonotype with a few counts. CDR3 in amino acids: CASSARDNEQFF. In DNA, the CDR3 is TGTGCCAGCAGCGCTAGGGACAATGAGCAGTTCTTC. The V call is TRBV11-1, the J call TRBJ2-1; D is undetermined. The V gene lost 5 bases and the J gene lost 5 bases, with 7 bases spanning the gap. Per germline, CDR1 SGHAT and CDR2 FQDESV (reference sequence). The CDR3 loop spans 12 amino acids.

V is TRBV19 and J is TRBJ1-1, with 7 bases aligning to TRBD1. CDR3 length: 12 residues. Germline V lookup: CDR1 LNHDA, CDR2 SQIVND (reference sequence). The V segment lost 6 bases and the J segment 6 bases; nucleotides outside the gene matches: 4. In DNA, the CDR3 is TGTGCCAGTAGGGGACAGCGGCCTGAAGCTTTCTTT. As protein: CASRGQRPEAFF.

CDR3 sequence reads: CASSLVSGEADTQYF. As DNA, the CDR3 is TGTGCCAGCAGCTTAGTGAGCGGAGAAGCAGATACGCAGTATTTT. This chain connects TRBV11-3 to TRBJ2-3, with D perhaps matching TRBD2 (5 bases). This CDR3 spans 15 amino acids. The ends were cut back, 1 base at V and 4 bases at J, with 12 bases in the middle. CDR1 and CDR2 from the germline V gene are SGHNT and YENEEA.

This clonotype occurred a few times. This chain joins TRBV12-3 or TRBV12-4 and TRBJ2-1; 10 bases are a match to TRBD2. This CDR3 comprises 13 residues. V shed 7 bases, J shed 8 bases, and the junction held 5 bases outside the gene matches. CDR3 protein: CASNLGTSDEQFF. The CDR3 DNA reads TGTGCCAGCAACCTGGGGACTAGCGATGAGCAGTTCTTC.

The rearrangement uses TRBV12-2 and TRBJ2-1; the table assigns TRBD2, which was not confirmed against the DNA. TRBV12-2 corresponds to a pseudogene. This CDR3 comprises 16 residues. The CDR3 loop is CASRLRGRASYNEQFF. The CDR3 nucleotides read TGTGCAAGTCGCTTACGCGGGAGGGCTTCCTACAATGAGCAGTTCTTC.